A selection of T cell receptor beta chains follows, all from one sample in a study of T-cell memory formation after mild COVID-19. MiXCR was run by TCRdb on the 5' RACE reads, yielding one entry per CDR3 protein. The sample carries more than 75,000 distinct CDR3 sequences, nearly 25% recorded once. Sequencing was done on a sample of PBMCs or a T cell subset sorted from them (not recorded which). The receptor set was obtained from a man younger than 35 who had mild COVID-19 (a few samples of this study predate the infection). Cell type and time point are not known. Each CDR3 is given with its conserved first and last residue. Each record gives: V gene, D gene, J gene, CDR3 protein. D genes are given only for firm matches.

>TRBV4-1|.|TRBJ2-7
CASSNSGAGSYEQYF
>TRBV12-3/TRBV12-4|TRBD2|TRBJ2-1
CASREAGLRLEQFF
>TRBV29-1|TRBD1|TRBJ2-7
CSAWDRDSYEQYF
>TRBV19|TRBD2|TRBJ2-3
CASSPGLAGGPADTQYF
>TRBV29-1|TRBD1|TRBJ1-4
CSVGQGGEKLFF
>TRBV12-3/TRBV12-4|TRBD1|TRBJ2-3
CASSFGQATDTQYF
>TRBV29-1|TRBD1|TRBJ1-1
CSGKTGDYTEAFF
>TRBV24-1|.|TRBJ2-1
CATSDYGGGTYNEQFF
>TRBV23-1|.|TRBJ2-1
CARAMGGESHEQFF
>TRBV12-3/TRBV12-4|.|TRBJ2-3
CASSSGPRRVDTQYF
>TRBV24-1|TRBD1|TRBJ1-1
CATSDSGQANTEAFF
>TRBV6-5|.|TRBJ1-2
CASSYRGFYGYTF
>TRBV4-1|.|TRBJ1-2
CASSLREGTSNYGYTF
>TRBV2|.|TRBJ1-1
CASSEDGAYYTEAFF
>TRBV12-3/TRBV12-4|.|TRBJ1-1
CASRSGDGNTEAFF
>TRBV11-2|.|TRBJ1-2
CASSWGRGANGYTF
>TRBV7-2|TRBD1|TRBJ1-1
CASSHRGGNTEAFF
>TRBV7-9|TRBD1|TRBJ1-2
CASNPVTGGDYNYGYTF
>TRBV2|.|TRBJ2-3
CASSEVPSTGDTQYF
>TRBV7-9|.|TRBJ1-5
CASSFLGPGNQPQHF
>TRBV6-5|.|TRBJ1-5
CASYGRYSNQPQHF
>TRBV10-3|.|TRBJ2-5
CAISAQGGLETQYF
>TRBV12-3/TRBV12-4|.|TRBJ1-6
CASSLEANSPLHF
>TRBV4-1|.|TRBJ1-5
CASSQGVSAFQPQHF
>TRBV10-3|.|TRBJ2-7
CAITSGQGNSYEKYF
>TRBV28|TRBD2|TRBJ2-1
CASSSLAGSSYNEQFF
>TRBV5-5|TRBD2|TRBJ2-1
CASSFTSGVYNEQFF
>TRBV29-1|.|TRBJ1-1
CSVGTMNTEAFF
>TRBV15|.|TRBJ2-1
CATSRTGGHEQFF
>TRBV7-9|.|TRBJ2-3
CASSQLAHEADTQYF
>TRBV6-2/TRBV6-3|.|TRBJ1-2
CASSPINYGYTF
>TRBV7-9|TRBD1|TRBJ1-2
CASSPGPDRDNYGYTF
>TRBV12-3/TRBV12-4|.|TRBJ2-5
CASNKIAVGGETQYF
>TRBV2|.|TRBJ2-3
CATTRSSERRTDTQYF
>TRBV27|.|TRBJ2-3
CASHTLDGTDTQYF
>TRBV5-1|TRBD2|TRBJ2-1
CASRLSGGLYNEQFF
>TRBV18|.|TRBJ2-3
CASSPYSADTQYF
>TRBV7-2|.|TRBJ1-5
CASSSTGRPNQPQHF
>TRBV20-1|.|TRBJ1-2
CSAKLTYGYTF
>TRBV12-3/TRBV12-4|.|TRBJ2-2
CASVETGIGELFF